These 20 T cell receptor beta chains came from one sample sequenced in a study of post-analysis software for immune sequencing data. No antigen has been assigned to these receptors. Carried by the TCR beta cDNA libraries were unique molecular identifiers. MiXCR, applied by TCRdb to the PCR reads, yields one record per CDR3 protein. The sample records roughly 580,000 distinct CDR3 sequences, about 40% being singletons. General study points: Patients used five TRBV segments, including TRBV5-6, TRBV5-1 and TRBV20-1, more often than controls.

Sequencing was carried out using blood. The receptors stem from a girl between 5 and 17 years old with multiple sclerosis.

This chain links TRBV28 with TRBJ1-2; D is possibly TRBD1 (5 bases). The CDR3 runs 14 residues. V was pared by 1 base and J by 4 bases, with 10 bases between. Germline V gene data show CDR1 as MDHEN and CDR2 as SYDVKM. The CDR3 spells CASSLYGGVYGYTF. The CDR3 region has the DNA TGTGCCAGCAGTTTATACGGGGGGGTCTATGGCTACACCTTC.

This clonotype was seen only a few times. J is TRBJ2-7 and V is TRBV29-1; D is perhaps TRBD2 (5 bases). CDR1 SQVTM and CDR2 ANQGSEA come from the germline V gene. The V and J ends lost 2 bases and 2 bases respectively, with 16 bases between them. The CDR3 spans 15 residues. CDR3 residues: CSVELADERAYEQYF. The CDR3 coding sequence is TGCAGCGTTGAATTGGCAGACGAGAGGGCCTACGAGCAGTACTTC.

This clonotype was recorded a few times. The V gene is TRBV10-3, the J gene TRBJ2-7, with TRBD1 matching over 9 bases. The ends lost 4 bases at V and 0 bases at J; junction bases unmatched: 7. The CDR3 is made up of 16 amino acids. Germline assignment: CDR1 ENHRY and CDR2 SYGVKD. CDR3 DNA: TGTGCCATCAGTGGCTGGACAGGGGCAAGCTCCTACGAGCAGTACTTC. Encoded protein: CAISGWTGASSYEQYF.

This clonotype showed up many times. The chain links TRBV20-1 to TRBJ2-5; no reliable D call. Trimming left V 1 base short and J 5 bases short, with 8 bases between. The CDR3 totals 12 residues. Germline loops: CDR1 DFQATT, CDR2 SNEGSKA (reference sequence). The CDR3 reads CSARAGPETQYF. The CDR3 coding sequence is TGCAGTGCTAGAGCAGGCCCGGAGACCCAGTACTTC.

The CDR3 spells CASSETGAYGYTF. The CDR3 region has the DNA TGTGCCAGCAGTGAGACAGGGGCTTATGGCTACACCTTC. J is TRBJ1-2 and V is TRBV28; TRBD1 matches 8 bases. V was clipped by 5 bases and J by 5 bases; unmatched bases: 4. Germline assignment: CDR1 MDHEN and CDR2 SYDVKM. The CDR3 has 13 amino acids.

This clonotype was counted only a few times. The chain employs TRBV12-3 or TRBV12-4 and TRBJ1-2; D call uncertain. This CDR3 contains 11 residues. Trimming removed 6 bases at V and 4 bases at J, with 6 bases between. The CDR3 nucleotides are TGTGCCAGCAGAGCCGGCTATGGCTACACCTTC. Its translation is CASRAGYGYTF.

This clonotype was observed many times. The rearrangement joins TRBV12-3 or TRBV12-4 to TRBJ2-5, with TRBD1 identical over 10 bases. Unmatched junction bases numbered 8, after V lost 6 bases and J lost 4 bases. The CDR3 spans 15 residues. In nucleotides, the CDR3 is TGTGCCAGCAGACCCGCCCGGGACAGGGGAGAGACCCAGTACTTC. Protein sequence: CASRPARDRGETQYF.

The CDR3 DNA reads as TGTGCCAGCAGCCACCTATACACAGATACGCAGTATTTT. Translating it yields CASSHLYTDTQYF. This chain connects TRBV6-6 to TRBJ2-3, with D hard to call. CDR1 and CDR2 from the germline V gene are MNHNY and SVGAGI (reference sequence). This CDR3 has 13 residues. With 6 bases removed from V and 2 bases from J, the gap between germline ends came to 9 bases.

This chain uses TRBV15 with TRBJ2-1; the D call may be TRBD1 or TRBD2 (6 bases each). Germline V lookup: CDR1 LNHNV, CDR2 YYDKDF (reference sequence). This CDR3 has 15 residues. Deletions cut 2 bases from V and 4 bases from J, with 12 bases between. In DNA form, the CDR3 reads TGTGCCACCAGCAGAAGGGGGGCAGGGTACAATGAGCAGTTCTTC. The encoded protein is CATSRRGAGYNEQFF.

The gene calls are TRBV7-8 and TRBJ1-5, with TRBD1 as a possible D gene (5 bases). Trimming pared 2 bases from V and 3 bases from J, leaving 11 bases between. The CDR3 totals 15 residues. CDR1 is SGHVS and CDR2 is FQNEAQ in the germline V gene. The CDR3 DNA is TGTGCCAGCAGCTTATCGACCGGGACCAATCAGCCCCAGCATTTT. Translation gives CASSLSTGTNQPQHF.

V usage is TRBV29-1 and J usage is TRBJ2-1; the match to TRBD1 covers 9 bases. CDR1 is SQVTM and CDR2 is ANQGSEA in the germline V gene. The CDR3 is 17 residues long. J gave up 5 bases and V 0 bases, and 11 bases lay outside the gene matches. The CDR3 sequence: CSVEDPAVWDRDNEQFF. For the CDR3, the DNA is TGCAGCGTTGAAGATCCCGCCGTCTGGGACAGGGACAATGAGCAGTTCTTC.

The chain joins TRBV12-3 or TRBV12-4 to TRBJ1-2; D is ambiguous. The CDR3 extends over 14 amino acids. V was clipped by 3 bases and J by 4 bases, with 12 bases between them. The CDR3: CASSLKGASYGYTF. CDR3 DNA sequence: TGTGCCAGCAGTTTGAAGGGTGCCTCCTATGGCTACACCTTC.

Here the CDR3 reads CSARGSGRIYNEQFF. Here the CDR3 DNA reads TGCAGTGCTAGGGGTAGCGGGCGAATTTACAATGAGCAGTTCTTC. The chain combines TRBV20-1 with TRBJ2-1; 7 bases are shared with TRBD2. The CDR3 runs to 15 residues. V gave up 3 bases and J gave up 4 bases; unmatched junction bases: 9. The germline V gene has CDR1 DFQATT and CDR2 SNEGSKA (reference sequence).

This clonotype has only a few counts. The chain's CDR3 is CASSESWSSGVTSTDTQYF. The CDR3 bases are TGCGCCAGCAGTGAGTCCTGGTCTAGCGGGGTAACAAGCACAGATACGCAGTATTTT. This chain links TRBV10-2 with TRBJ2-3, with TRBD2 matching over 9 bases. CDR3 length: 19 amino acids. V dropped 0 bases and J dropped 0; count of bases not matched to a gene: 10. The V gene's germline CDR1 is WSHSY and CDR2 SAAADI.

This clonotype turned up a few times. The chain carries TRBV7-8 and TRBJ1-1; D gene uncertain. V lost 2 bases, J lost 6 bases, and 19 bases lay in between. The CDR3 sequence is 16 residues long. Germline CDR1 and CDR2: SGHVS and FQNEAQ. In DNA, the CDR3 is TGTGCCAGCAGCTTAAGGCCTAAAGGGCTTAATCCTGAAGCTTTCTTT. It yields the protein CASSLRPKGLNPEAFF.

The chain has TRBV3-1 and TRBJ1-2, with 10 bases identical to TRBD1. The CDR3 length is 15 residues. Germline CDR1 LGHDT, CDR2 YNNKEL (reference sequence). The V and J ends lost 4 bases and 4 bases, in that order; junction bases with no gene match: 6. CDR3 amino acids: CASSPGTGDLYGYTF. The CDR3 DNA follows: TGTGCCAGCAGCCCGGGGACAGGGGACCTCTATGGCTACACCTTC.

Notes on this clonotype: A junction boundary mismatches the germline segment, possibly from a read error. The CDR3 DNA reads as TGTGCCACCAGTGATTTGGGCGGAACCTACAATAAGCAGTTCTTC. This encodes CATSDLGGTYNKQFF. J is TRBJ2-1 and V is TRBV24-1; no clear D gene. The CDR3 loop spans 15 amino acids. Germline lookup yields CDR1 KGHDR and CDR2 SFDVKD.

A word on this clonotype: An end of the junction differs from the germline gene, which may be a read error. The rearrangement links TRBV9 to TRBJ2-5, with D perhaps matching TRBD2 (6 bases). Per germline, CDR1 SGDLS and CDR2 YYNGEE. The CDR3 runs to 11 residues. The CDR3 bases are TGTACCAGCAGCCCCGGGGGGACCCAGTACTTC. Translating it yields CTSSPGGTQYF.

The DNA for the CDR3 is TGCAGCGTTGCTAGCGGGAGTTACGAGCAGTACTTC. Amino acids: CSVASGSYEQYF. V and J are TRBV29-1 and TRBJ2-7; TRBD2 matches at 10 bases. Germline CDR1 reads SQVTM; CDR2 reads ANQGSEA. The CDR3 length is 12 residues. The junction had 1 base not matched to a gene; V was cut back by 4 bases and J by 4 bases.

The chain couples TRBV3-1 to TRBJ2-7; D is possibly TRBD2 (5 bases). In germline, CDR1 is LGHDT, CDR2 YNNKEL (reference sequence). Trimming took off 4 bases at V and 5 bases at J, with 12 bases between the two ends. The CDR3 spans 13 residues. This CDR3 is CASSRAVFNEQYF. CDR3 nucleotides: TGTGCCAGCAGCCGAGCGGTGTTCAACGAGCAGTACTTC.